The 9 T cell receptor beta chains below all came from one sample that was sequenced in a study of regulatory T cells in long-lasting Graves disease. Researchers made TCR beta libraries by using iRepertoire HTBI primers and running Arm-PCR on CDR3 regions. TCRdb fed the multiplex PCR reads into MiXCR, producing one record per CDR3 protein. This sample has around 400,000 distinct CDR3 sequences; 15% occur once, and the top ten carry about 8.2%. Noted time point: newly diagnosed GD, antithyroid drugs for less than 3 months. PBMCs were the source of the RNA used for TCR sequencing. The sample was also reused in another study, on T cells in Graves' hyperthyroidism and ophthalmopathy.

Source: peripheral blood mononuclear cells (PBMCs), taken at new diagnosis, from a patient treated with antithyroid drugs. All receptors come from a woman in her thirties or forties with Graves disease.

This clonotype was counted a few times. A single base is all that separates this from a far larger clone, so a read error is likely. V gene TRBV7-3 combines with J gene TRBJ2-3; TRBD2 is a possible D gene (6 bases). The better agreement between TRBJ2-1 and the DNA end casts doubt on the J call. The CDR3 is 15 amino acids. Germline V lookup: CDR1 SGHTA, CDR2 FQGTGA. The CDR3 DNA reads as TGTGCCAGCAGCCTGGACGCGGGGAAGGACAATGGGCAGTTCTTC. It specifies CASSLDAGKDNGQFF.

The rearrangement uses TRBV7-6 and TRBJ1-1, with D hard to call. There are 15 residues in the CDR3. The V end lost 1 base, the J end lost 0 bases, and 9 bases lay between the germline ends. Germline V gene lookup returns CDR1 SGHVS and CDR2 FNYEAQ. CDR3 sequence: CASSLVTPMNTEAFF. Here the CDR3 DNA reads TGTGCCAGCAGCTTAGTTACACCAATGAACACTGAAGCTTTCTTT.

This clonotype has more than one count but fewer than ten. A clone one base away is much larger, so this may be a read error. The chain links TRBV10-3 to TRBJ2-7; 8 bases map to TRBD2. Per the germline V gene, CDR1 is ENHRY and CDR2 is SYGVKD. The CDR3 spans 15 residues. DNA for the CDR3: TGTGCCATCAGTGAGGTCGGGAGGGGTAGCTACGGGCAGTACTTC. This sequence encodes CAISEVGRGSYGQYF.

For the CDR3, the DNA is TGTGCCAGCAGCCCTTGGAACTCTGGAAACACCATATATTTT. As protein: CASSPWNSGNTIYF. This chain links TRBV3-1 with TRBJ1-3; D is unresolved. This CDR3 is built from 14 residues. Germline CDR1 and CDR2: LGHDT and YNNKEL (reference sequence). The ends were cut back, 4 bases at V and 0 bases at J, with 7 bases in the middle.

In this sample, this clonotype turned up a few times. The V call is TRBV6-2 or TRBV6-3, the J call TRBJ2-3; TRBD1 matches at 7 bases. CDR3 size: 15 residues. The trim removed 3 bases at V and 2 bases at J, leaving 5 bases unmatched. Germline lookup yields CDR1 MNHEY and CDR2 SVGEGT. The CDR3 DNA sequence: TGTGCCAGCAGTTATCAGGACAGGCCCACAGATACGCAGTATTTT. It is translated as CASSYQDRPTDTQYF.

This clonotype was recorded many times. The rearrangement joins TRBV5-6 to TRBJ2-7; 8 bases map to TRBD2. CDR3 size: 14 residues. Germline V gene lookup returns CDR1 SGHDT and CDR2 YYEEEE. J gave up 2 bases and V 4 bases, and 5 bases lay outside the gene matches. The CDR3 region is CASSDSGEPYEQYF. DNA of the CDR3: TGTGCCAGCAGCGATAGCGGGGAACCCTACGAGCAGTACTTC. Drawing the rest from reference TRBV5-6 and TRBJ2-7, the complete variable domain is DAGVTQSPTHLIKTRGQQVTLRCSPKSGHDTVSWYQQALGQGPQFIFQYYEEEERQRGNFPDRFSGHQFPNYSSELNVNALLLGDSALYLCASSDSGEPYEQYFGPGTRLTVT.

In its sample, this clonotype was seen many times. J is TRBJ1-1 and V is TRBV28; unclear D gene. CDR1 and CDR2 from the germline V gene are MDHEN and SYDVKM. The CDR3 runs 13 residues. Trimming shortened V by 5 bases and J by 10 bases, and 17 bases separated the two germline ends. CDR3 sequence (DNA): TGTGCCAGCAGTCTCTTCGGGCCCGGAACAGCTTTCTTT. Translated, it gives CASSLFGPGTAFF.

In DNA, the CDR3 is TGTGCCAGCAGTCCCGGGACAGGGGGCCACGGGGAGCTGTTTTTT. It codes for CASSPGTGGHGELFF. The chain has TRBV27 and TRBJ2-2; TRBD1 agrees at 12 bases. CDR3 length: 15 residues. CDR1 is MNHEY and CDR2 is SMNVEV in the germline V gene (reference sequence). V was pared by 5 bases and J by 7 bases, with 5 bases of the junction left unmatched.

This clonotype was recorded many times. The chain's CDR3 is CASSPQGGGTDTQYF. DNA for the CDR3: TGTGCCAGCAGCCCACAGGGAGGGGGCACAGATACGCAGTATTTT. The chain uses TRBV12-3 or TRBV12-4 and TRBJ2-3; tentative D call: TRBD2 (7 bases). CDR3 size: 15 residues. The V and J ends lost 6 bases and 1 base respectively, with 14 bases between them.